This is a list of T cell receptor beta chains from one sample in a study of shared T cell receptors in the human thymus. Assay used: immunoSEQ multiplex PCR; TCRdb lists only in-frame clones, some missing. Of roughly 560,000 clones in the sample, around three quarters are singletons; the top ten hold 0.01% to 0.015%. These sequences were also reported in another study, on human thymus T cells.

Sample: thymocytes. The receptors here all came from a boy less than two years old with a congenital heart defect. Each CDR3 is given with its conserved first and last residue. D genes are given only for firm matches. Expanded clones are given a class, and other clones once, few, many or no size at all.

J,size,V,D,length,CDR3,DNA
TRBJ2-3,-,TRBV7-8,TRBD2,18,CASSSSQGLAGGGDTQYF,TGTGCCAGCAGCTCAAGTCAGGGACTAGCGGGAGGGGGAGATACGCAGTATTTT
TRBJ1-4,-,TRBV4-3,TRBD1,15,CASSQDETGGEKLFF,TGCGCCAGCAGCCAAGATGAGACAGGGGGTGAAAAACTGTTTTTT
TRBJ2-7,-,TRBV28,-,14,CASSPFRGPNEQYF,TGTGCCAGCAGTCCGTTCAGGGGACCTAACGAGCAGTACTTC
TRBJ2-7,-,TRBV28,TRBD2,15,CASRGRTSRTYEQYF,TGTGCCAGCAGAGGCCGGACTAGCCGAACCTACGAGCAGTACTTC
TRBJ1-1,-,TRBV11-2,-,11,CASSSNTEAFF,TGTGCCAGCAGCTCAAACACTGAAGCTTTCTTT
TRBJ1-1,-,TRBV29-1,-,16,CSVEMSRVGRDTEAFF,TGCAGCGTTGAAATGAGTCGAGTTGGCAGGGACACTGAAGCTTTCTTT
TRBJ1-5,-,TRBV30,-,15,CAWRARTASNQPQHF,TGTGCCTGGAGGGCCCGGACAGCCAGCAATCAGCCCCAGCATTTT
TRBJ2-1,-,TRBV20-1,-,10,CSAINNEQFF,TGCAGTGCTATAAACAATGAGCAGTTCTTC
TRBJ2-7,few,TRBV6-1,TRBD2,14,CASSELAGGYEQYF,TGTGCCAGCAGTGAACTAGCGGGAGGCTACGAGCAGTACTTC
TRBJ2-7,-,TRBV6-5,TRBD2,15,CASSYGTSGRGKQYF,TGTGCCAGCAGTTACGGGACTAGCGGTAGAGGGAAGCAGTACTTC